These T cell receptor beta chains were read from a single sample in a study of cytomegalovirus exposure and HLA in healthy donors. The data were produced by immunoSEQ multiplex PCR, yet TCRdb's version contains in-frame clones alone and is incomplete. Here the sample spans approximately 190,000 clones, 81% being singletons. The material sequenced was PBMCs. All receptors derive from a man over 45 in good health and CMV-seronegative. Both conserved end residues are part of each CDR3. The order of the fields is D gene, CDR3 length, J gene, V gene, clone size, CDR3 DNA, CDR3 protein. The D gene is left open where the match is weak. A row's size may be missing; if present it is once, few, many or a size class.

D gene: TRBD2; CDR3 length: 14; J gene: TRBJ2-5; V gene: TRBV7-2; clone size: -; CDR3 DNA: TGTGCCAGCAGCTACCTAGCGGGTCAAGAGACCCAGTACTTC; CDR3 protein: CASSYLAGQETQYF
D gene: -; CDR3 length: 14; J gene: TRBJ2-5; V gene: TRBV9; clone size: -; CDR3 DNA: TGTGCCAGCAGCGTAGAGGCTAGGCAAGAGACCCAGTACTTC; CDR3 protein: CASSVEARQETQYF
D gene: -; CDR3 length: 14; J gene: TRBJ2-5; V gene: TRBV11-1; clone size: -; CDR3 DNA: TGTGCCAGCAGCTTAAGTTTCAGTCAAGAGACCCAGTACTTC; CDR3 protein: CASSLSFSQETQYF
D gene: TRBD1; CDR3 length: 16; J gene: TRBJ2-3; V gene: TRBV7-2; clone size: -; CDR3 DNA: TGTGCCAGCAGCTCGCCAGGGGGCCTAGCGACAGATACGCAGTATTTT; CDR3 protein: CASSSPGGLATDTQYF
D gene: -; CDR3 length: 15; J gene: TRBJ1-2; V gene: TRBV18; clone size: -; CDR3 DNA: TGTGCCAGCTCACTCATCGGAGAGCCCGGCTATGGCTACACCTTC; CDR3 protein: CASSLIGEPGYGYTF
D gene: TRBD2; CDR3 length: 14; J gene: TRBJ2-1; V gene: TRBV19; clone size: -; CDR3 DNA: TGTGCCAGTAGTATCGCCAGCGGGGGGGGTGAGCAGTTCTTC; CDR3 protein: CASSIASGGGEQFF
D gene: TRBD2; CDR3 length: 14; J gene: TRBJ2-5; V gene: TRBV2; clone size: -; CDR3 DNA: TGTGCCAGCACGGGACTAGCCCCCCGAGAGACCCAGTACTTC; CDR3 protein: CASTGLAPRETQYF
D gene: -; CDR3 length: 14; J gene: TRBJ1-1; V gene: TRBV4-1; clone size: few; CDR3 DNA: TGCGCCAGCAGCTCCCTCTCCGGGGGCACTGAAGCTTTCTTT; CDR3 protein: CASSSLSGGTEAFF
D gene: TRBD1; CDR3 length: 18; J gene: TRBJ2-7; V gene: TRBV12-5; clone size: -; CDR3 DNA: TGTGCTAGTGGTTTGAGTACCGAACTCCGGGACAGGGGGTACGAGCAGTACTTC; CDR3 protein: CASGLSTELRDRGYEQYF
D gene: TRBD1; CDR3 length: 13; J gene: TRBJ2-1; V gene: TRBV29-1; clone size: -; CDR3 DNA: TGCAGCGTTGGTAAGACAGGGGACAATGAGCAGTTCTTC; CDR3 protein: CSVGKTGDNEQFF
D gene: TRBD2; CDR3 length: 17; J gene: TRBJ2-1; V gene: TRBV11-2; clone size: -; CDR3 DNA: TGTGCCAGCAGCTTATGGGCCGGGACTAGCGGGGGGGATGAGCAGTTCTTC; CDR3 protein: CASSLWAGTSGGDEQFF
D gene: -; CDR3 length: 15; J gene: TRBJ2-7; V gene: TRBV13; clone size: -; CDR3 DNA: TGTGCCAGCAGCACACGACTGGCGGGTGCGGGAGAGCAGTACTTC; CDR3 protein: CASSTRLAGAGEQYF
D gene: TRBD1; CDR3 length: 15; J gene: TRBJ1-5; V gene: TRBV7-2; clone size: -; CDR3 DNA: TGTGCCAGCAGCTTAGGACAGGGAAGCAATCAGCCCCAGCATTTT; CDR3 protein: CASSLGQGSNQPQHF
D gene: TRBD1; CDR3 length: 15; J gene: TRBJ1-6; V gene: TRBV4-2; clone size: -; CDR3 DNA: TGTGCCAGCAGCCGGAGACAGGGGCTGGATTCACCCCTCCACTTT; CDR3 protein: CASSRRQGLDSPLHF
D gene: -; CDR3 length: 14; J gene: TRBJ1-2; V gene: TRBV4-1; clone size: -; CDR3 DNA: TGCGCCAGCAGCCAAGATCAGGGCGGGGGCGGCTACACCTTC; CDR3 protein: CASSQDQGGGGYTF
D gene: TRBD1; CDR3 length: 13; J gene: TRBJ2-2; V gene: TRBV10-3; clone size: -; CDR3 DNA: TGTGCCACGAGGGGACAGGGGACCGGGGAGCTGTTTTTT; CDR3 protein: CATRGQGTGELFF
D gene: -; CDR3 length: 15; J gene: TRBJ2-3; V gene: TRBV27; clone size: few; CDR3 DNA: TGTGCCAGCAGCCCTCTAGAGTCGGGCACAGATACGCAGTATTTT; CDR3 protein: CASSPLESGTDTQYF